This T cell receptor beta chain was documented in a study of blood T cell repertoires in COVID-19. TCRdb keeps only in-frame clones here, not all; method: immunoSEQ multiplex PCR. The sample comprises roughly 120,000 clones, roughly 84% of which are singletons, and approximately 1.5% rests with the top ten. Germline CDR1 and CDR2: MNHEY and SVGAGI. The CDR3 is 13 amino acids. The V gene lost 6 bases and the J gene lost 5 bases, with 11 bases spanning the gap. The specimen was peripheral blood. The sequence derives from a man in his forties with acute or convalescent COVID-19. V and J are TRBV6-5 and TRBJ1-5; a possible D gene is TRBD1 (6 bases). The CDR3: CASRGQPDQPQHF. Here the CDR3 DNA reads TGTGCCAGCAGAGGACAGCCCGATCAGCCCCAGCATTTT.